Listed here is a single TCR beta chain. This clone turned up a few times. The specificity of this receptor is unknown. The input lacks base qualities; no much larger clone sits a single base away. The label giving this sample's time point can be read as: about 28 days (+/-7) after the second vaccine dose. AZD1222 recipients given second doses at about 4 weeks or at about 12 weeks were pooled, since spike-specific TCR depth and breadth were not found to differ between the two schedules. Vaccinee samples were obtained from the UK trials COV001 and COV002, which included a single-blind randomized controlled phase 2/3 trial of AZD1222 (ChAdOx1 nCoV-19) in healthy adults. For TCRbeta chain sequencing, PBMC samples from trial participants were taken at day 0 and at day 28 after the second dose. The CDR3 regions of human TCRbeta chains were analyzed by immunosequencing. As for the authors' bioinformatics: TCRs in the repertoires were compared against a reference library of SARS-CoV-2-specific TCRs that had been generated with the MIRA antigen-specificity platform. Breadth was defined as the fraction of unique TCRs that were SARS-CoV-2-associated. Depth was defined as the fraction of total T cells that were SARS-CoV-2-associated. Using the MIRA data, each spike-specific TCR was assigned both to the spike region to which the TCR was reactive and to a CD4 or CD8 class. Log10-transformed breadth and depth values were compared by one-way ANOVA with Sidak's multiple comparisons tests. TCRdb's version of the immuneACCESS table is confined to in-frame rearrangements and falls short of the full clone set. An unresolved V gene accounts for under half of the shortfall where checked; the remainder is of unknown origin. V and J calls plus clone size are reproduced from that table; the DNA served to infer D and trimming. The sample has 80,000 to 90,000 clones on record, roughly nine tenths of them singletons. The ten largest make up approximately 5% of the sample.

This entry is derived from a study of T cell responses to AZD1222 COVID-19 vaccine (dated by TCRdb to the early 2020s). Regarding the research as a whole: TCR sequencing covered 230 to 250 trial participants: 200 to 220 given two doses of AZD1222 and 26 given two doses of MenACWY control vaccine. Trial participants were enrolled by age into subgroups of 18-55, 56-69 and 70-plus years, and 148, 28 and 57 TCR-sequenced participants, respectively, were included in these subgroups.

Overall study outcomes, separate from this receptor: Spike-specific TCR breadth and depth rose significantly after two AZD1222 doses compared with day 0 and with MenACWY recipients. Reportedly, almost half of the unique spike-specific TCRs recognized epitopes lying outside the regions that are mutated in the B.1.351 and B.1.1.7 variants. Because no samples from the day 14 peak response were available, repertoires could be characterized only after the peak T cell response. Conclusions about previously exposed vaccinees were limited because only six or seven AZD1222 recipients were SARS-CoV-2 seropositive at baseline. Participants were mostly white British, with more females than males. The authors suggested clonal diversity may have been underestimated. The 56-69-year group was small, and its depth increase did not reach significance, likely because of low power. CD4 TCRs associated with the vaccine covered the entire spike protein, and the dominant responses were in regions 160-218 and 743-854.

The TCR was taken from an adult who received the AZD1222 COVID-19 vaccine. The sample here was peripheral blood, taken 28 days after the second AZD1222 dose.

The DNA reads TGTGCCAGCAGTGAAGACGGGAGCCGGGGGACTGAAGCTTTCTTT. It translates to CASSEDGSRGTEAFF. The chain is encoded by TRBV6-1 joined to TRBJ1-1; tentative D gene TRBD1, with 5 bases matching. The CDR3 sequence holds 15 residues, the cysteine and phenylalanine included. Only the CDR3 DNA stays, 45 bases, in frame from base 1. As encoded in the germline V gene, CDR1 is MNHNS while CDR2 is SASEGT. V sheds 1 base and J sheds 5 bases, leaving 14 bases between their ends.